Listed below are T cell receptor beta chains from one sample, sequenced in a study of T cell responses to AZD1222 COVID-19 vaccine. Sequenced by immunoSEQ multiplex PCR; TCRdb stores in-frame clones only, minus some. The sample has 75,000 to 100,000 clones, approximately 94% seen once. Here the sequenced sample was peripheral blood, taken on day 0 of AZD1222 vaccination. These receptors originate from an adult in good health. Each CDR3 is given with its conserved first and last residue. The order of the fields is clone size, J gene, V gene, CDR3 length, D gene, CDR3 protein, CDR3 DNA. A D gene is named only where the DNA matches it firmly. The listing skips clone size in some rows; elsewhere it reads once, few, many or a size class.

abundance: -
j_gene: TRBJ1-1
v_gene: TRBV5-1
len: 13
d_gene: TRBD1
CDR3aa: CASSSGTGGQAFF
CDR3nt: TGCGCCAGCAGCTCTGGGACAGGGGGGCAAGCTTTCTTT

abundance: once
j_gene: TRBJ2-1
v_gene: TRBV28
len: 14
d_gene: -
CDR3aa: CASSLHEGVGEQFF
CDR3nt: TGTGCCAGCAGTTTGCATGAAGGGGTGGGTGAGCAGTTCTTC

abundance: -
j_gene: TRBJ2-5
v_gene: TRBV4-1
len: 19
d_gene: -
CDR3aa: CASSQPHSYVDRSQETQYF
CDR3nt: TGCGCCAGCAGCCAACCCCATTCTTACGTCGACAGGTCCCAAGAGACCCAGTACTTC

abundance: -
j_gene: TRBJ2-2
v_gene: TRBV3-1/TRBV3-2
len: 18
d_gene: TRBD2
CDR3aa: CASSQDRWRGTYTGELFF
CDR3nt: TGTGCCAGCAGCCAAGATAGGTGGCGGGGGACCTACACCGGGGAGCTGTTTTTT

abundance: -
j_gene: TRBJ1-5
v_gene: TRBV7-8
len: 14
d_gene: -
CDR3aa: CASSRVAGGQPQHF
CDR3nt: TGTGCCAGCAGCCGGGTCGCTGGGGGTCAGCCCCAGCATTTT

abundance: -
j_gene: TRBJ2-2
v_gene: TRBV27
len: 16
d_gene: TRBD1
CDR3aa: CASSHPAGGSTGELFF
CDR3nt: TGTGCCAGCAGTCACCCGGCAGGGGGCAGCACCGGGGAGCTGTTTTTT

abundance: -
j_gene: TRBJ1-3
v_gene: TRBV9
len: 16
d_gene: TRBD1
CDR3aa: CASSVSDRGIGNTIYF
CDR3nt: TGTGCCAGCAGCGTATCCGACAGGGGCATTGGAAACACCATATATTTT

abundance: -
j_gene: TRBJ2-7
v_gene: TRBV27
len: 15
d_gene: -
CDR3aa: CASAGGPAFSYEQYF
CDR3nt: TGTGCTAGCGCTGGCGGCCCTGCCTTCTCCTACGAGCAGTACTTC

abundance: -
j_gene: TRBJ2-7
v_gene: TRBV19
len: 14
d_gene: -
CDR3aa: CASRGRAGTYEQYF
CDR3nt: TGTGCCAGTAGGGGAAGGGCGGGGACCTACGAGCAGTACTTC

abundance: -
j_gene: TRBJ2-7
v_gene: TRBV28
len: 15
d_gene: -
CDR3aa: CASRQVGRASYEQYF
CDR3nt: TGTGCCAGCCGTCAGGTGGGACGGGCCTCCTACGAGCAGTACTTC

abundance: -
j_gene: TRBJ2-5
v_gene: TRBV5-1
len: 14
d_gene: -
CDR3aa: CASSENRGGETQYF
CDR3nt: TGCGCCAGCAGCGAGAACAGGGGAGGGGAGACCCAGTACTTC

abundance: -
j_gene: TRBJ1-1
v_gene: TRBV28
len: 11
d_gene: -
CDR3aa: CASSSFTEAFF
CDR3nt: TGTGCCAGCAGCAGTTTCACTGAAGCTTTCTTT

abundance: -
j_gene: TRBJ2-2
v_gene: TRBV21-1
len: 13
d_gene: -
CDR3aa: CASGLGDTGELFF
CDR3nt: TGTGCCAGCGGTTTGGGCGACACCGGGGAGCTGTTTTTT

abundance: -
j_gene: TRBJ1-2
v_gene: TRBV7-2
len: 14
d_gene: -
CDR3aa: CASSLDGPVYGYTF
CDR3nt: TGTGCCAGCAGCTTAGATGGACCGGTCTATGGCTACACCTTC

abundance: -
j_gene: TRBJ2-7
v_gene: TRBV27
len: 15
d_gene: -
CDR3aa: CASSQRQGGPYEQYF
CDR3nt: TGTGCCAGCAGTCAGCGACAGGGAGGGCCCTACGAGCAGTACTTC

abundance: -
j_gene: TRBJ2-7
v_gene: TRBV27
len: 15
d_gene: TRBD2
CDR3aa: CASSGISGGEHEQYF
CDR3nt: TGTGCCAGCAGTGGAATTAGCGGGGGGGAGCACGAGCAGTACTTC

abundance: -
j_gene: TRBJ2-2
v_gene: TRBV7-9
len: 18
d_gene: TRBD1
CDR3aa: CASSFRCPTGGAPGELFF
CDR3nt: TGTGCCAGCAGCTTCCGTTGCCCGACAGGGGGCGCACCCGGGGAGCTGTTTTTT

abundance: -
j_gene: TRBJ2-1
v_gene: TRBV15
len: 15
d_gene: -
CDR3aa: CATSRDRGSYNEQFF
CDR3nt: TGTGCCACCAGCAGAGATCGGGGGTCCTACAATGAGCAGTTCTTC

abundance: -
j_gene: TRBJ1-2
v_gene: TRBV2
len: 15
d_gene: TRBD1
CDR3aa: CASRPDRGQGYGYTF
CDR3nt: TGTGCCAGCAGACCAGACAGGGGGCAGGGATATGGCTACACCTTC

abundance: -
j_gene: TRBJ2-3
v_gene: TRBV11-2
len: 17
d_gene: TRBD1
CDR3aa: CASSPYPQGEGSDTQYF
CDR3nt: TGTGCCAGCAGCCCGTACCCACAGGGGGAAGGGTCCGATACGCAGTATTTT

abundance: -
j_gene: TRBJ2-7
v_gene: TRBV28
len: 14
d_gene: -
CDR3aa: CASSMKQGYYEQYF
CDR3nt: TGTGCCAGCAGTATGAAACAGGGTTACTACGAGCAGTACTTC

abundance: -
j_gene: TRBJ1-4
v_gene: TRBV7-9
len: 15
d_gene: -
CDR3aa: CASSSRGPLDEKLFF
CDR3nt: TGTGCCAGCAGCTCTAGAGGCCCCTTGGATGAAAAACTGTTTTTT

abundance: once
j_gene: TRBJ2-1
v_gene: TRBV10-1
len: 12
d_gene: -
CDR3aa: CASTEKRVEQFF
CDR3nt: TGCGCCAGCACAGAAAAGCGGGTTGAGCAGTTCTTC

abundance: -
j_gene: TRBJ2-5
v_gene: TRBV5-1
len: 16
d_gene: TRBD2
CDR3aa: CASSPTLAVLPGTQYF
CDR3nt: TGCGCCAGCAGCCCGACTCTAGCGGTACTCCCCGGGACCCAGTACTTC

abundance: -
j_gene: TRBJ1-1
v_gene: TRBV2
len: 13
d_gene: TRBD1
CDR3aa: CAQRQGRGTEAFF
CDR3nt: TGTGCCCAACGACAGGGAAGGGGCACTGAAGCTTTCTTT

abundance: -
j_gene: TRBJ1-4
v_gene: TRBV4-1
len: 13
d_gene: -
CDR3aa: CASSHLFTGKLFF
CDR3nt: TGCGCCAGCAGCCATCTCTTTACCGGAAAACTGTTTTTT

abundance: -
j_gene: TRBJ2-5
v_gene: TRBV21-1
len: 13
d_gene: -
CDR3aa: CASSRRQGETQYF
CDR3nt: TGTGCCAGCAGCAGAAGGCAGGGTGAGACCCAGTACTTC

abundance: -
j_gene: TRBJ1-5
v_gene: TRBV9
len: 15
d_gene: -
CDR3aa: CASSADQGSNQPQHF
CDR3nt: TGTGCCAGCAGCGCCGATCAGGGTAGCAATCAGCCCCAGCATTTT

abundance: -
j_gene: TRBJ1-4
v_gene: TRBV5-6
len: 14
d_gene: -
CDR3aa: CASSRGSVNEKLFF
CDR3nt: TGTGCCAGCAGCCGGGGGTCGGTTAATGAAAAACTGTTTTTT

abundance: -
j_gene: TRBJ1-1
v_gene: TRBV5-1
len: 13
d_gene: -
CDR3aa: CASSSGHNTEAFF
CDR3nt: TGCGCCAGCAGCTCCGGACATAACACTGAAGCTTTCTTT

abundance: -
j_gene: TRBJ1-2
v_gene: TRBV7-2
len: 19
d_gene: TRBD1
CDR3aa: CASSLVSRYRQGSNYGYTF
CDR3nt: TGTGCCAGCAGCTTAGTTAGCCGATATCGACAGGGGTCAAACTATGGCTACACCTTC

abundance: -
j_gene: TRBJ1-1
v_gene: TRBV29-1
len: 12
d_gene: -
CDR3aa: CSALATGTEAFF
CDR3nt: TGCAGCGCTCTAGCAACGGGGACTGAAGCTTTCTTT

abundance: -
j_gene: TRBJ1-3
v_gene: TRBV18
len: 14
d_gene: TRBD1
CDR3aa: CASSPGTAGNTIYF
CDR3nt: TGTGCCAGCTCACCGGGGACAGCTGGAAACACCATATATTTT

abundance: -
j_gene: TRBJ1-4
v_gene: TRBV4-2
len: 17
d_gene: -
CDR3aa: CASSQDLGHLFNEKLFF
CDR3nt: TGTGCCAGCAGCCAAGACTTAGGGCACCTTTTCAATGAAAAACTGTTTTTT

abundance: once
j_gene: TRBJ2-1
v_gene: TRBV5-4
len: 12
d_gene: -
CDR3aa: CASRNIYNEQFF
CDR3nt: TGTGCCAGCAGGAATATATACAATGAGCAGTTCTTC

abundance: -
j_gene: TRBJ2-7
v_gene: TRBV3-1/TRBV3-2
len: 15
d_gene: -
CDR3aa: CASSLNSLALNEQYF
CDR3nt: TGTGCCAGCAGCCTGAACTCCCTAGCCTTGAACGAGCAGTACTTC

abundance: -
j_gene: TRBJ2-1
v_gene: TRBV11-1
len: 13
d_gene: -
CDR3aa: CASSLLATRQQFF
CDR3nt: TGTGCCAGCAGCTTATTAGCGACGAGACAGCAGTTCTTC

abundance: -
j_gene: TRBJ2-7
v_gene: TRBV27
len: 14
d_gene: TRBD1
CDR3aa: CASSTRDRAYEQYF
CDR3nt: TGTGCCAGCAGTACCCGGGACAGGGCCTACGAGCAGTACTTC

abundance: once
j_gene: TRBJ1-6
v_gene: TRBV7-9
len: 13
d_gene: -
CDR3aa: CASSPQSGSPLHF
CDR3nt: TGTGCCAGCAGCCCCCAGAGTGGTTCACCCCTCCACTTT

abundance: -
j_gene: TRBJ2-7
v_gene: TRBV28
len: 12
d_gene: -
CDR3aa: CASSFTAYEQYF
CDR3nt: TGTGCCAGCAGTTTCACAGCATACGAGCAGTACTTC

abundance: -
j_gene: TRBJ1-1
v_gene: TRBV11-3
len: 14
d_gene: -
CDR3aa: CASSLGRGNTEAFF
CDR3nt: TGTGCCAGCAGCTTAGGGAGGGGGAACACTGAAGCTTTCTTT

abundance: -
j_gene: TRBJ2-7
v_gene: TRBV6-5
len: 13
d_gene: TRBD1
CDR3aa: CASMGSGGYEQYF
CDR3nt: TGTGCCAGCATGGGGTCAGGGGGCTACGAGCAGTACTTC

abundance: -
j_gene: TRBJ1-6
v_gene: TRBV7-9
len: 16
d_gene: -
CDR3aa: CASTTFRDNYNSPLHF
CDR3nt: TGTGCCAGCACCACCTTCCGGGACAACTATAATTCACCCCTCCACTTT

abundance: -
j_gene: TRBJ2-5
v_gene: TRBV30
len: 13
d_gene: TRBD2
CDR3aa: CACYSGIQETQYF
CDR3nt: TGTGCCTGCTATAGCGGGATCCAAGAGACCCAGTACTTC

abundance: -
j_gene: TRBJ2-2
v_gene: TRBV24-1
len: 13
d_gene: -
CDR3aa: CATSDWTGRELFF
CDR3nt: TGTGCCACCAGTGATTGGACGGGGCGGGAGCTGTTTTTT

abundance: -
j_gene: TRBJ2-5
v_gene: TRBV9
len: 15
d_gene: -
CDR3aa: CASSALDEAEETQYF
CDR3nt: TGTGCCAGCAGCGCATTGGACGAAGCTGAAGAGACCCAGTACTTC

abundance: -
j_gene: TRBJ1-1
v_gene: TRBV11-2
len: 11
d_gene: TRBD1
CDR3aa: CGQGPDTEAFF
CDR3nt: TGTGGACAGGGGCCAGACACTGAAGCTTTCTTT

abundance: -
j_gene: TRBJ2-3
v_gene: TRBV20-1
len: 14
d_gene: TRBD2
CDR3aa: CSASPGGYTDTQYF
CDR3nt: TGCAGTGCTAGTCCGGGGGGTTACACAGATACGCAGTATTTT

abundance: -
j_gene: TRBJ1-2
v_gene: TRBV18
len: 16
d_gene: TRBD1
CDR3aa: CASSLTYSGQGLGYTF
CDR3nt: TGTGCCAGCTCACTGACTTACTCGGGACAGGGATTAGGCTACACCTTC

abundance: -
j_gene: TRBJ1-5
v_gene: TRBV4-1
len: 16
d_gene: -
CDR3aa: CASSPGTPLGNQPQHF
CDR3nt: TGCGCCAGCAGCCCCGGGACACCCCTAGGCAATCAGCCCCAGCATTTT

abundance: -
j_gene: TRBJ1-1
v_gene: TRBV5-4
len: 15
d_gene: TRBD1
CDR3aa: CASSTDRGRVVEAFF
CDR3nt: TGTGCCAGCAGCACGGACAGGGGGCGCGTCGTTGAAGCTTTCTTT

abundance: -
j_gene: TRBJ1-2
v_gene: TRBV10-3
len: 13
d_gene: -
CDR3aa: CATTQHPTYGYTF
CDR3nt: TGTGCCACCACTCAGCATCCCACCTATGGCTACACCTTC

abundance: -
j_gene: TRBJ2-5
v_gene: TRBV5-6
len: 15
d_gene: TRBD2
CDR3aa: CASSRGDRGKETQYF
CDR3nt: TGTGCCAGCAGCCGGGGGGACCGAGGGAAAGAGACCCAGTACTTC

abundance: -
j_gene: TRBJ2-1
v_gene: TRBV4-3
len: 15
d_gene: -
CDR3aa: CASSQTPGPGGEQFF
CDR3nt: TGCGCCAGCAGCCAAACGCCGGGCCCCGGAGGGGAGCAGTTCTTC

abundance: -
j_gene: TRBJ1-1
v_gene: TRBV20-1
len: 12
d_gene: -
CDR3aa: CSASRLNTEAFF
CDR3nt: TGCAGTGCTAGTAGGTTGAACACTGAAGCTTTCTTT

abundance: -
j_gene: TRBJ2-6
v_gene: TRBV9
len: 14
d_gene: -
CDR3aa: CASSVMSGANVLTF
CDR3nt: TGTGCCAGCAGCGTTATGTCTGGGGCCAACGTCCTGACTTTC

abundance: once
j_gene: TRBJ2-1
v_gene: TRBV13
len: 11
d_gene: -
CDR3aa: CASSFGYEQFF
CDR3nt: TGTGCCAGCAGCTTTGGGTATGAGCAGTTCTTC

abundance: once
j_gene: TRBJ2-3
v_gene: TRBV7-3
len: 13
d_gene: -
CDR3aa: CASSLDITDTQYF
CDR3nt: TGTGCCAGCAGCTTAGACATTACAGATACGCAGTATTTT

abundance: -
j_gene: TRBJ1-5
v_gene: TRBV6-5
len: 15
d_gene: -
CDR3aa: CASSYNRQGNQPQHF
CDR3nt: TGTGCCAGCAGTTATAATCGGCAGGGCAATCAGCCCCAGCATTTT

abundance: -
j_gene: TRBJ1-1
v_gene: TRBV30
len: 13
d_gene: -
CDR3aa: CAWSLTDYTEAFF
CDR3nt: TGTGCCTGGAGCTTGACAGATTACACTGAAGCTTTCTTT